What follows are 13 T cell receptor beta chains derived from one specimen sequenced in a study of T cell repertoires in cytomegalovirus infection. Each CDR3 protein is one row after TCRdb ran MiXCR on the reads. The repertoire has 300,000 or so distinct CDR3 sequences, roughly 25% of them found once; the top ten carry roughly 15%. For these receptors, no antigen is known. This material consisted of cultured PBMCs, taken from culture after CMV antigen stimulation. The receptor source for this set is a human donor in good health (CMV status not recorded). Some clones in this sample may be carry-over from other donors' samples.

This chain links TRBV7-6 with TRBJ2-1, with 9 bases that match TRBD2. With V trimmed by 4 bases and J by 5 bases, 9 bases remained unmatched. CDR1 and CDR2 from the germline V gene are SGHVS and FNYEAQ. The CDR3 is made up of 16 amino acids. CDR3 bases: TGTGCCAGCAGCTCGGAGAGGGCTAGCGGGAACAATGAGCAGTTCTTC. Protein sequence: CASSSERASGNNEQFF.

This chain connects TRBV24-1 to TRBJ2-1, with D possibly matching TRBD2 (6 bases). Germline CDR1 KGHDR, CDR2 SFDVKD. The V gene lost 6 bases and the J gene lost 9 bases, with 17 bases spanning the gap. CDR3 length equals 14 residues. This CDR3 is CATSSTISSVEQFF. CDR3 DNA: TGTGCCACCAGTTCCACAATCTCTAGCGTTGAGCAGTTCTTC.

This clonotype was counted between two and nine times. The V gene is TRBV2, the J gene TRBJ2-5; possibly TRBD2 for D (5 bases). From germline, CDR1 is SNHLY and CDR2 FYNNEI. Trimming removed 0 bases from V and 0 bases from J, with 11 bases in between. The CDR3 runs to 16 residues. CDR3 region: CASSEATGVDQETQYF. Written as DNA, the CDR3 is TGTGCCAGCAGTGAAGCTACCGGGGTAGACCAAGAGACCCAGTACTTC.

J is TRBJ1-1 and V is TRBV5-4; D gene ambiguous. CDR1 SGHNT and CDR2 YYREEE come from the germline V gene (reference sequence). Trimming cost V 0 bases and J 2 bases, with 8 bases left between them. There are 14 residues in the CDR3. The CDR3 DNA follows: TGTGCCAGCAGCTTGGGACGGTCCAACACTGAAGCTTTCTTT. Protein: CASSLGRSNTEAFF.

The V and J genes are TRBV10-3 and TRBJ2-7; TRBD2 matches at 8 bases. Germline V lookup: CDR1 ENHRY, CDR2 SYGVKD. The CDR3 contains 16 residues. V trimming: 0 bases; J trimming: 4 bases; junction bases outside the gene matches: 8. The CDR3 DNA is TGTGCCATCAGTGAGTCCCGGGTAGCGGGGTTTTACGAGCAGTACTTC. It yields the protein CAISESRVAGFYEQYF.

This clonotype was detected ten times or more. The chain has TRBV7-2 and TRBJ1-2, with D unclear. Trimming removed 8 bases from V and 0 bases from J, with 10 bases in between. This CDR3 spans 13 amino acids. Germline CDR1 is SGHTA and CDR2 is FQGNSA. The chain's CDR3 is CASAPAANYGYTF. The CDR3 nucleotides are TGTGCCAGCGCTCCGGCAGCTAACTATGGCTACACCTTC.

The chain recombines TRBV6-2 or TRBV6-3 with TRBJ2-7, with D perhaps matching TRBD2 (6 bases). V was cut by 6 bases and J by 0 bases, with 9 bases left in between. CDR3 length: 13 amino acids. Germline V gene data show CDR1 as MNHEY and CDR2 as SVGEGT. DNA for the CDR3: TGTGCCAGCAGAAGTAGCGGCTCCTACGAGCAGTACTTC. This encodes CASRSSGSYEQYF.

This clonotype occurred a few times. The gene calls are TRBV12-3 or TRBV12-4 and TRBJ1-6; D gene uncertain. V was clipped by 6 bases and J by 0 bases, with 9 bases between them. The CDR3 has 15 residues. CDR3 in amino acids: CASRVRSSYNSPLHF. In DNA form, the CDR3 reads TGTGCCAGCAGAGTCAGGAGCTCCTATAATTCACCCCTCCACTTT.

In this sample, this clonotype turned up a few times. The chain employs TRBV6-8 and TRBJ2-7; 9 bases map to TRBD1. Trimming cost V 8 bases and J 6 bases; bases outside gene matches: 14. This CDR3 is built from 15 residues. Looked up from germline, CDR1 is MNHGY and CDR2 is SAAAGT. DNA for the CDR3: TGTGCCAGCTGCTATTGGGGACAGGGTCGGGGCGAGCAGTACTTC. Translation gives CASCYWGQGRGEQYF.

The J gene is TRBJ2-5, the V gene TRBV7-2, with D maybe TRBD2 (5 bases). CDR1 and CDR2 from the germline V gene are SGHTA and FQGNSA. V shed 6 bases and J shed 5 bases, with 16 bases lying between them. There are 14 residues in the CDR3. The CDR3 region has the DNA TGTGCCAGCAGGGTGGCCGGGGTGGGGGAGACCCAGTACTTC. Translating it yields CASRVAGVGETQYF.

The chain joins TRBV15 to TRBJ2-1; 10 nucleotides match TRBD2. V was clipped by 1 base and J by 6 bases; unmatched bases: 15. The CDR3 length is 19 residues. Per germline, CDR1 LNHNV and CDR2 YYDKDF (reference sequence). The DNA of the CDR3 is TGTGCCACCAGCAGAGTGCCCAGCGGGAGGGCCCGCCCCAGCAATGAGCAGTTCTTC. Protein sequence: CATSRVPSGRARPSNEQFF.

The CDR3 sequence is CATSPSDSSYEQYF. The DNA for the CDR3 is TGTGCCACCAGTCCCTCGGACAGTTCCTACGAGCAGTACTTC. V is TRBV15 and J is TRBJ2-7; D is perhaps TRBD1 (6 bases). The CDR3 runs to 14 residues. Germline CDR1 LNHNV, CDR2 YYDKDF (reference sequence). V was pared by 6 bases and J by 1 base, with 13 bases between.

This clonotype was counted between two and nine times. The genes are TRBV7-2 and TRBJ2-1, with D tentatively TRBD2 (6 bases). CDR3 length: 13 amino acids. The V end lost 5 bases, the J end lost 8 bases, and 13 bases lay between the germline ends. Germline V CDR1 and CDR2: SGHTA, FQGNSA. CDR3 coding DNA: TGTGCCAGCAGCCGCCGACTAGATCATGAGCAGTTCTTC. Its protein product is CASSRRLDHEQFF.